A selection of T cell receptor beta chains follows, all from one sample in a study of T cells after yellow fever vaccination. MiXCR, applied by TCRdb to the 5' RACE reads, yields one record per CDR3 protein. This sample has fewer than 450,000 distinct CDR3 sequences, with approximately 4% found just once. The sample was PBMCs, taken 5 days after the yellow fever booster vaccination. Receptor source: a man between 18 and 29 years old who received the YFV17D yellow fever vaccine. Both conserved end residues are part of each CDR3. D genes are given only for firm matches. The size entry is marked missing in some rows and otherwise reads once, few, many or a size class.

V	D	size	J	DNA	CDR3
TRBV20-1	TRBD1	many	TRBJ1-1	TGCAGTGCACCCGAGGGGGTGGGACAGGGGGCTTTCTTT	CSAPEGVGQGAFF
TRBV7-2	TRBD1	.	TRBJ1-2	TGTGCCAGCAGCTTAGCAACAGGGGACCGCAGAAACTATGGCTACACCTTC	CASSLATGDRRNYGYTF
TRBV16	.	few	TRBJ2-1	TGTGCCAGCAGCCAATCCTCCAGCCCCTTCGATGAGCAGTTCTTC	CASSQSSSPFDEQFF
TRBV4-1	.	few	TRBJ2-3	TGCGCCAGCAGCCAAGAAAATAGCAGACGCACAGATACGCAGTATTTT	CASSQENSRRTDTQYF
TRBV27	.	few	TRBJ1-2	TGTGCCAGCAGTGCGTCGGGCGGGGCCCCCTATGGCTACACCTTC	CASSASGGAPYGYTF
TRBV4-2	.	many	TRBJ1-5	TGTGCCAGCAGCCAAGATCCCGGGGGTGGCCAGCCCCAGCATTTT	CASSQDPGGGQPQHF
TRBV4-2	.	few	TRBJ2-1	TGTGCCAGCAGCCAAGATAGTGACTTAGCGAAGAATGAGCAGTTCTTC	CASSQDSDLAKNEQFF
TRBV24-1	.	few	TRBJ1-1	TGTGCCACCAGTGATGCCTACACTGAAGCTTTCTTT	CATSDAYTEAFF
TRBV10-3	.	.	TRBJ1-1	TGTGCCATCAGTGATGTGACAGGAGGGTCAGCTTTCTTT	CAISDVTGGSAFF
TRBV20-1	TRBD1	.	TRBJ2-5	TGCAGTGCTGGAGTGAGGACAGGGAGTCGGGAGACCCAGTACTTC	CSAGVRTGSRETQYF
TRBV20-1	.	.	TRBJ2-4	TGCAGTGCTAGAGCCGATGGGGGGAAAAACATTCAGTACTTC	CSARADGGKNIQYF
TRBV5-1	.	many	TRBJ2-1	TGCGCCAGCAGCTTGTTTCGGGGGCACTCGACGGAGCAGTTCTTC	CASSLFRGHSTEQFF
TRBV4-1	TRBD1	few	TRBJ2-5	TGCGCCAGCAGCCAAGGGGACAGGGGGCTAGGAGAGACCCAGTACTTC	CASSQGDRGLGETQYF
TRBV5-1	.	.	TRBJ2-2	TGCGCCAGCAGCGGGGTCCCGCGGGTTCCAAAAGGAGAGCTGTTTTTT	CASSGVPRVPKGELFF
TRBV20-1	.	many	TRBJ1-6	TGCAGTGCTAGAGATGAGGGAAGGGTCCAGAATTCACCCCTCCACTTT	CSARDEGRVQNSPLHF
TRBV11-2	TRBD1	many	TRBJ1-6	TGTGCCAGCAGCTTCCACCGACAGGGCAGTTCACCCCTCCACTTT	CASSFHRQGSSPLHF
TRBV4-2	.	many	TRBJ1-2	TGTGCCAGCAGCCAGGCCGGACAGATGTTTTATGGCTACACCTTC	CASSQAGQMFYGYTF
TRBV29-1	.	.	TRBJ1-5	TGCAGCGTTGGGCAGGGTAATCAGCCCCAGCATTTT	CSVGQGNQPQHF
TRBV20-1	.	.	TRBJ1-6	TGCAGTGCTAGATCGGACGGCACTAATTCACCCCTCCACTTT	CSARSDGTNSPLHF
TRBV7-2	.	.	TRBJ2-3	TGTGCCAGCAGCTCTTACAGGGGCACAGATACGCAGTATTTT	CASSSYRGTDTQYF
TRBV3-1	TRBD1	.	TRBJ1-2	TGTGCCAGCAGCCAAGATGTGGGACAGGGTGGCTATGGCTACACCTTC	CASSQDVGQGGYGYTF
TRBV18	TRBD2	few	TRBJ2-5	TGTGCCAGCTCAACACGACTAGCGGAGACCCAGTACTTC	CASSTRLAETQYF
TRBV2	.	few	TRBJ2-5	TGTGCCAGCAGTGAACTGGGGACGGTAGCGGAGACCCAGTACTTC	CASSELGTVAETQYF
TRBV15	TRBD2	many	TRBJ2-1	TGTGCCACCAGCCGCCAAGCGGGGGGATACAATGAGCAGTTCTTC	CATSRQAGGYNEQFF
TRBV12-5	.	many	TRBJ2-1	TGTGCTAGTGCCTTAGGACCATCCTACAATGAGCAGTTCTTC	CASALGPSYNEQFF
TRBV7-9	TRBD1	.	TRBJ2-1	TGTGCCAGCAGCTTAGCCCGCGTCAACAGGGGCTACAATGAGCAGTTCTTC	CASSLARVNRGYNEQFF
TRBV4-1	.	.	TRBJ2-5	TGCGCCAGCAGCCAAGTCCTAAGGGGGGTCTGGGAGACCCAGTACTTC	CASSQVLRGVWETQYF
TRBV7-8	.	many	TRBJ2-2	TGTGCCAGCAGCCACGTACTTTCCGGGGAGCTGTTTTTT	CASSHVLSGELFF
TRBV5-1	.	many	TRBJ2-2	TGCGCCAGCAGCTTGGAGAGGGCAATTTCAACCGGGGAGCTGTTTTTT	CASSLERAISTGELFF
TRBV10-3	.	few	TRBJ1-1	TGTGCCACCACCCTGGACGGAACGCAATGGGACACTGAAGCTTTCTTT	CATTLDGTQWDTEAFF
TRBV10-3	.	many	TRBJ2-5	TGTGCCATCAGTAGAGGAGAGACCCAGTACTTC	CAISRGETQYF
TRBV24-1	TRBD2	few	TRBJ2-7	TGTGCCACCTCTGCGGGGGGTTACGAGCAGTACTTC	CATSAGGYEQYF
TRBV5-5	.	few	TRBJ2-7	TGTGCCAGCAGCCCGACGGCCCATGACTTCACCTACGAGCAGTACTTC	CASSPTAHDFTYEQYF
TRBV5-1	TRBD2	few	TRBJ2-3	TGCGCCAGCAGCTTGGTACTAGCGGGGGGGCCAGATACGCAGTATTTT	CASSLVLAGGPDTQYF
TRBV5-1	.	few	TRBJ1-2	TGCGCCAGCCGTTGGGGCGGCAACTATGGCTACACCTTC	CASRWGGNYGYTF
TRBV7-9	.	.	TRBJ1-1	TGTGCCAGCAGCTTAGCCCGACAGGTCGTCGCTTTCTTT	CASSLARQVVAFF
TRBV7-9	.	.	TRBJ1-6	TGTGCCAGCAGCTTAGAAGGGCATTCACCCCTCCACTTT	CASSLEGHSPLHF
TRBV7-2	.	many	TRBJ2-7	TGTGCCAGCAGCTTAGCGCTTTTCGGGCTGGCCTACGAGCAGTACTTC	CASSLALFGLAYEQYF
TRBV6-1	TRBD1	few	TRBJ1-6	TGTGCCAGCAGCGGGACAGGGGGGAGCATCTATAATTCACCCCTCCACTTT	CASSGTGGSIYNSPLHF
TRBV12-3/TRBV12-4	.	.	TRBJ2-2	TGTGCCAGCCAAGGAGCAGGGGTGAACACCGGGGAGCTGTTTTTT	CASQGAGVNTGELFF
TRBV28	.	.	TRBJ2-1	TGTGCCACATTGTCTTCATGGGGTAATGAGCAGTTCTTC	CATLSSWGNEQFF
TRBV2	.	.	TRBJ1-1	TGTGCCAGCAGTGACCCGGGACGGGCTTTCTTT	CASSDPGRAFF
TRBV24-1	.	many	TRBJ2-5	TGTGCCACCAGTGATCCCTCGGGGGGCACGAGAGGAGAGACCCAGTACTTC	CATSDPSGGTRGETQYF
TRBV7-9	.	many	TRBJ2-7	TGTGCCAGCAGCTTACGAATAGATGGCGAGCAGTACTTC	CASSLRIDGEQYF
TRBV29-1	.	many	TRBJ2-1	TGCAGCGTTGAAGATAACAATGAGCAGTTCTTC	CSVEDNNEQFF
TRBV6-5	TRBD1	many	TRBJ2-1	TGTGCCAGCATTGGGACAGGACTTGGTGAGCAGTTCTTC	CASIGTGLGEQFF
TRBV10-1	TRBD2	many	TRBJ2-1	TGCGCCAGCAGTGATGCGGGGGACCGACCTGGCTCCTACAATGAGCAGTTCTTC	CASSDAGDRPGSYNEQFF